These T cell receptor beta chains were read from a single sample in a study of blood T cells in healthy people across ages. MiXCR, applied by TCRdb to the 5' RACE reads, yields one record per CDR3 protein. The table shows 550,000 to 600,000 distinct CDR3 sequences, with 27% occurring only once. The sequenced sample was blood. These receptors all stem from a woman in her sixties or seventies in good health. The CDR3 runs from the conserved cysteine through the conserved F or W. The order of the fields is V gene, clone size, D gene, J gene, CDR3 protein, CDR3 DNA. The D gene is left open where the match is weak. A clone size is listed for some rows: how often the clone was seen (once, few, many), or a class if it is expanded.

v_gene: TRBV15; abundance: NA; d_gene: NA; j_gene: TRBJ1-2; CDR3aa: CATSRGQGIDYGYTF; CDR3nt: TGTGCCACCAGTAGAGGTCAGGGGATAGACTATGGCTACACCTTC
v_gene: TRBV24-1; abundance: NA; d_gene: NA; j_gene: TRBJ2-6; CDR3aa: CATSDSLAGANVLTF; CDR3nt: TGTGCCACCAGTGACTCATTGGCTGGGGCCAACGTCCTGACTTTC
v_gene: TRBV20-1; abundance: NA; d_gene: NA; j_gene: TRBJ2-1; CDR3aa: CSATNHGGNSGDYNEQFF; CDR3nt: TGCAGTGCTACCAATCATGGGGGCAATAGCGGAGATTACAATGAGCAGTTCTTC
v_gene: TRBV7-2; abundance: few; d_gene: TRBD2; j_gene: TRBJ2-3; CDR3aa: CASTIGRGGRTDTQYF; CDR3nt: TGTGCCAGCACCATCGGGCGGGGGGGACGCACAGATACGCAGTATTTT
v_gene: TRBV11-2; abundance: NA; d_gene: TRBD2; j_gene: TRBJ2-5; CDR3aa: CASTGGSKETQYF; CDR3nt: TGTGCCAGCACGGGGGGGAGTAAAGAGACCCAGTACTTC
v_gene: TRBV20-1; abundance: many; d_gene: NA; j_gene: TRBJ2-1; CDR3aa: CSARPGPEQFF; CDR3nt: TGCAGTGCTAGACCGGGTCCTGAGCAGTTCTTC
v_gene: TRBV27; abundance: NA; d_gene: NA; j_gene: TRBJ1-1; CDR3aa: CASSLLGLLNTEAFF; CDR3nt: TGTGCCAGCAGTTTATTAGGTCTGTTGAACACTGAAGCTTTCTTT
v_gene: TRBV7-9; abundance: NA; d_gene: NA; j_gene: TRBJ1-2; CDR3aa: CASSLDNRYGYTF; CDR3nt: TGTGCCAGCAGCTTAGATAACAGATATGGCTACACCTTC
v_gene: TRBV11-2; abundance: NA; d_gene: NA; j_gene: TRBJ2-7; CDR3aa: CASRYKQGIRYEQYF; CDR3nt: TGTGCCAGCAGATACAAACAGGGTATCCGGTACGAGCAGTACTTC
v_gene: TRBV6-1; abundance: few; d_gene: NA; j_gene: TRBJ1-5; CDR3aa: CASSEEGGGQPQHF; CDR3nt: TGTGCCAGCAGTGAAGAGGGGGGGGGTCAGCCCCAGCATTTT
v_gene: TRBV7-8; abundance: NA; d_gene: NA; j_gene: TRBJ2-7; CDR3aa: CASSLERLYEQYF; CDR3nt: TGTGCCAGCAGCTTAGAGCGCCTCTACGAGCAGTACTTC
v_gene: TRBV29-1; abundance: NA; d_gene: TRBD1; j_gene: TRBJ1-2; CDR3aa: CSVPRGRGYGYTF; CDR3nt: TGCAGCGTTCCCAGGGGGCGAGGGTATGGCTACACCTTC
v_gene: TRBV7-2; abundance: few; d_gene: TRBD2; j_gene: TRBJ2-4; CDR3aa: CASNNREDIQYF; CDR3nt: TGTGCCAGCAACAACCGGGAGGACATTCAGTACTTC
v_gene: TRBV20-1; abundance: NA; d_gene: NA; j_gene: TRBJ2-5; CDR3aa: CSARGGDQETQYF; CDR3nt: TGCAGTGCTAGAGGGGGGGACCAAGAGACCCAGTACTTC
v_gene: TRBV15; abundance: NA; d_gene: TRBD1; j_gene: TRBJ1-2; CDR3aa: CATSPGTGLNYGYTF; CDR3nt: TGTGCCACCAGCCCCGGGACAGGTCTTAACTATGGCTACACCTTC
v_gene: TRBV5-1; abundance: NA; d_gene: NA; j_gene: TRBJ2-1; CDR3aa: CASSLAGTWSNEQFF; CDR3nt: TGCGCCAGCAGCTTGGCGGGGACCTGGAGCAATGAGCAGTTCTTC
v_gene: TRBV5-1; abundance: few; d_gene: NA; j_gene: TRBJ2-1; CDR3aa: CASSLGHRQGGNEQFF; CDR3nt: TGCGCCAGCAGCTTGGGGCATCGTCAAGGGGGCAATGAGCAGTTCTTC
v_gene: TRBV4-3; abundance: few; d_gene: NA; j_gene: TRBJ1-5; CDR3aa: CASSQDAGVGNQPQHF; CDR3nt: TGCGCCAGCAGCCAAGATGCCGGTGTAGGTAATCAGCCCCAGCATTTT
v_gene: TRBV20-1; abundance: NA; d_gene: TRBD1; j_gene: TRBJ2-1; CDR3aa: CSAPDSRQGFYNEQFF; CDR3nt: TGCAGTGCCCCTGATTCAAGACAGGGATTCTACAATGAGCAGTTCTTC
v_gene: TRBV5-1; abundance: NA; d_gene: TRBD1; j_gene: TRBJ1-4; CDR3aa: CASSLTGATNEKLFF; CDR3nt: TGCGCCAGCAGCCTTACAGGGGCAACTAATGAAAAACTGTTTTTT
v_gene: TRBV29-1; abundance: NA; d_gene: NA; j_gene: TRBJ2-1; CDR3aa: CSVRRDHLDNEQFF; CDR3nt: TGCAGCGTCCGCCGGGACCACTTGGACAATGAGCAGTTCTTC
v_gene: TRBV4-1; abundance: few; d_gene: TRBD1; j_gene: TRBJ1-4; CDR3aa: CASSQGTDPSADEKLFF; CDR3nt: TGCGCCAGCAGCCAGGGGACAGACCCGTCGGCGGATGAAAAACTGTTTTTT
v_gene: TRBV7-9; abundance: few; d_gene: NA; j_gene: TRBJ2-2; CDR3aa: CASSHDITGELFF; CDR3nt: TGTGCCAGCAGCCACGACATCACCGGGGAGCTGTTTTTT
v_gene: TRBV7-3; abundance: NA; d_gene: NA; j_gene: TRBJ2-6; CDR3aa: CASSQKSDSTSWANVLTF; CDR3nt: TGTGCCAGCAGCCAGAAATCGGACAGTACTTCATGGGCCAACGTCCTGACTTTC
v_gene: TRBV3-1; abundance: NA; d_gene: NA; j_gene: TRBJ1-5; CDR3aa: CASSQGGWGNQPQHF; CDR3nt: TGTGCCAGCAGCCAAGGGGGATGGGGCAATCAGCCCCAGCATTTT
v_gene: TRBV6-1; abundance: NA; d_gene: NA; j_gene: TRBJ1-4; CDR3aa: CASRRGGARSNEKLFF; CDR3nt: TGTGCCAGCAGGAGGGGGGGGGCGCGATCTAATGAAAAACTGTTTTTT
v_gene: TRBV7-2; abundance: few; d_gene: NA; j_gene: TRBJ1-1; CDR3aa: CASSPRWGNTEAFF; CDR3nt: TGTGCCAGCAGCCCCCGGTGGGGGAACACTGAAGCTTTCTTT
v_gene: TRBV12-5; abundance: many; d_gene: NA; j_gene: TRBJ2-6; CDR3aa: CASAPSGANVLTF; CDR3nt: TGTGCTAGTGCCCCCTCTGGGGCCAACGTCCTGACTTTC
v_gene: TRBV18; abundance: few; d_gene: NA; j_gene: TRBJ1-4; CDR3aa: CASSPPGRTNEKLFF; CDR3nt: TGTGCCAGCTCACCACCGGGGCGGACTAATGAAAAACTGTTTTTT
v_gene: TRBV6-2/TRBV6-3; abundance: NA; d_gene: NA; j_gene: TRBJ1-4; CDR3aa: CATRGQVEKLFF; CDR3nt: TGTGCCACTCGAGGACAAGTTGAAAAACTGTTTTTT
v_gene: TRBV9; abundance: few; d_gene: TRBD1; j_gene: TRBJ2-7; CDR3aa: CASSPNPGGSNEQYF; CDR3nt: TGTGCCAGCAGCCCCAACCCAGGGGGATCTAACGAGCAGTACTTC
v_gene: TRBV7-2; abundance: few; d_gene: NA; j_gene: TRBJ2-7; CDR3aa: CASSLAPSDGSYEQYF; CDR3nt: TGTGCCAGCAGCTTAGCGCCTAGCGACGGCTCCTACGAGCAGTACTTC
v_gene: TRBV14; abundance: NA; d_gene: NA; j_gene: TRBJ2-4; CDR3aa: CASSQGTTAKNIQYF; CDR3nt: TGTGCCAGCAGCCAAGGGACAACGGCCAAAAACATTCAGTACTTC
v_gene: TRBV20-1; abundance: NA; d_gene: NA; j_gene: TRBJ2-7; CDR3aa: CSARTDSASYEQYF; CDR3nt: TGCAGTGCTAGAACCGATAGCGCATCCTACGAGCAGTACTTC
v_gene: TRBV5-1; abundance: many; d_gene: NA; j_gene: TRBJ2-5; CDR3aa: CASSLTGLQETQYF; CDR3nt: TGCGCCAGCAGCCTAACAGGGTTGCAAGAGACCCAGTACTTC
v_gene: TRBV28; abundance: NA; d_gene: NA; j_gene: TRBJ2-5; CDR3aa: CATHRGGTRGTQYF; CDR3nt: TGTGCCACTCACCGGGGCGGGACTCGGGGGACCCAGTACTTC
v_gene: TRBV20-1; abundance: NA; d_gene: NA; j_gene: TRBJ1-2; CDR3aa: CSAFSRGDYGYTF; CDR3nt: TGCAGTGCATTTAGCAGGGGTGACTATGGCTACACCTTC
v_gene: TRBV5-1; abundance: few; d_gene: NA; j_gene: TRBJ2-7; CDR3aa: CASSLDSLGEQYF; CDR3nt: TGCGCCAGCAGCTTGGACAGTCTAGGGGAGCAGTACTTC
v_gene: TRBV5-4; abundance: NA; d_gene: TRBD2; j_gene: TRBJ2-1; CDR3aa: CVSSRGLADARGEQFF; CDR3nt: TGTGTCAGCAGTCGAGGACTAGCGGACGCCCGGGGTGAGCAGTTCTTC
v_gene: TRBV20-1; abundance: few; d_gene: NA; j_gene: TRBJ1-4; CDR3aa: CSALREYDEKLFF; CDR3nt: TGCAGTGCTCTCAGGGAGTACGATGAAAAACTGTTTTTT
v_gene: TRBV5-6; abundance: NA; d_gene: NA; j_gene: TRBJ2-3; CDR3aa: CASSLHLGVRTDTQYF; CDR3nt: TGTGCCAGCAGCTTGCACCTGGGGGTTAGAACAGATACGCAGTATTTT
v_gene: TRBV19; abundance: NA; d_gene: NA; j_gene: TRBJ1-2; CDR3aa: CASSPRPTREGYGYTF; CDR3nt: TGTGCCAGTAGTCCCAGACCAACCCGGGAAGGGTATGGCTACACCTTC
v_gene: TRBV4-2; abundance: few; d_gene: NA; j_gene: TRBJ2-7; CDR3aa: CASSQEVTYYEQYF; CDR3nt: TGTGCCAGCAGCCAAGAAGTGACTTACTACGAGCAGTACTTC
v_gene: TRBV6-6; abundance: few; d_gene: NA; j_gene: TRBJ1-1; CDR3aa: CASTGQSNTEAFF; CDR3nt: TGTGCCAGCACCGGACAGTCGAACACTGAAGCTTTCTTT